The 21 T cell receptor beta chains listed next were all sequenced from one sample in a study of immune characterization of retroperitoneal liposarcoma. From the PCR reads, TCRdb called clonotypes with MiXCR, one entry per CDR3 protein. The sample gives around 10,000 distinct CDR3 sequences, 45% to 50% of which show up once; about 10% is in the top ten. Sample: tumor tissue. These receptors all stem from a female donor with retroperitoneal liposarcoma.

V is TRBV10-3 and J is TRBJ2-3; the match to TRBD1 covers 10 bases. The DNA matches TRBJ2-1 better at its end, which makes the J call doubtful. The CDR3 is 16 amino acids. CDR1 is ENHRY and CDR2 is SYGVKD in the germline V gene. CDR3 in amino acids: CAISEFTGTGAYEQFF. For the CDR3, the DNA is TGTGCCATCAGTGAGTTCACCGGGACAGGGGCCTACGAGCAGTTCTTC.

This clonotype is judged medium-sized. The rearrangement joins TRBV6-6 to TRBJ2-7, with D perhaps TRBD1 (5 bases). V was clipped by 2 bases and J by 1 base, with 9 bases between them. The CDR3 contains 14 residues. CDR1 MNHNY and CDR2 SVGAGI come from the germline V gene (reference sequence). This CDR3 is CASSYRGQSYEQYF. CDR3 DNA sequence: TGTGCCAGCAGTTACAGGGGCCAGTCCTACGAGCAGTACTTC.

The J gene is TRBJ2-4, the V gene TRBV6-1, with a weak D call TRBD2 (7 bases). Germline V lookup: CDR1 MNHNS, CDR2 SASEGT. The CDR3 is 16 residues long. The ends were cut back, 4 bases at V and 2 bases at J, with 15 bases in the middle. The CDR3 DNA reads TGTGCCAGCAGTGTGTTCGCGGGGGCACCCAAAAACATTCAGTACTTC. The encoded protein is CASSVFAGAPKNIQYF.

The J gene is TRBJ1-4, the V gene TRBV12-3 or TRBV12-4, with 8 bases aligning to TRBD1. The junction had 3 bases not matched to a gene; V was cut back by 3 bases and J by 3 bases. The CDR3 extends over 15 amino acids. The CDR3 DNA sequence: TGTGCCAGCAGTTTGGGACAGGCACCTAATGAAAAACTGTTTTTT. It specifies CASSLGQAPNEKLFF.

The rearrangement joins TRBV6-8 to TRBJ2-5; D not certain. There are 14 residues in the CDR3. The V end was cut by 5 bases, the J end by 1 base, with 11 bases between. Germline V lookup: CDR1 MNHGY, CDR2 SAAAGT. The chain's CDR3 is CASSVGLGQETQYF. In DNA, the CDR3 is TGTGCCAGCAGTGTTGGTTTGGGCCAAGAGACCCAGTACTTC.

This clonotype came up once. The chain recombines TRBV6-1 with TRBJ2-1, with 8 bases aligning to TRBD2. V shed 5 bases, J shed 0 bases, and the junction held 3 bases outside the gene matches. The CDR3 loop spans 15 amino acids. CDR1 and CDR2 from the germline V gene are MNHNS and SASEGT. The CDR3 sequence: CASSKSGSSYNEQFF. Written as DNA, the CDR3 is TGTGCCAGCAGTAAGAGCGGGAGCTCCTACAATGAGCAGTTCTTC.

This clonotype was seen only a few times. The V and J genes are TRBV6-1 and TRBJ2-1; D is perhaps TRBD1 (6 bases). Per the germline V gene, CDR1 is MNHNS and CDR2 is SASEGT. CDR3 length: 15 amino acids. Trimming stripped 4 bases from V and 10 bases from J, with 20 bases between. The CDR3 nucleotides are TGTGCCAGCAGTGCCGGACAGTCGTTTTCCTACGAGCAGTTCTTC. It encodes CASSAGQSFSYEQFF.

The chain joins TRBV6-2 or TRBV6-3 to TRBJ2-1, with D possibly being TRBD1 (6 bases). The J call may be wrong; the DNA end is better matched by TRBJ2-5. The CDR3 totals 13 residues. Germline V gene lookup returns CDR1 MNHEY and CDR2 SVGEGT. As DNA, the CDR3 is TGTGCCAGCAGCCCCCAGGGGCGAGAGACCCAGTACTTC. This encodes CASSPQGRETQYF.

This clonotype is labeled medium-sized. V and J are TRBV6-1 and TRBJ2-1; D unresolved. The germline gives CDR1 MNHNS, CDR2 SASEGT. Trimming took 5 bases from V and 5 from J, leaving 13 bases between them. CDR3 length: 14 amino acids. The CDR3 here is CASSRSGRNNEQFF. CDR3 in DNA: TGTGCCAGCAGTAGGTCAGGACGCAACAATGAGCAGTTCTTC.

Only a few counts were recorded for this clonotype. DNA for the CDR3: TGTGCCAGCAGCTTAGTCCCGGACGAGCAGTTCTTC. Translated, it gives CASSLVPDEQFF. The chain couples TRBV11-3 to TRBJ2-1, with D uncertain. This CDR3 comprises 12 residues. CDR1 is SGHNT and CDR2 is YENEEA in the germline V gene. Between the trimmed V and J ends, which lost 1 base and 10 bases, there was a span of 8 bases.

Only one count was recorded for this clonotype. The J gene is TRBJ2-3, the V gene TRBV7-6; 8 bases are shared with TRBD2. Germline CDR1 reads SGHVS; CDR2 reads FNYEAQ. CDR3 size: 17 residues. V was clipped by 1 base and J by 0 bases; unmatched bases: 6. CDR3 protein: CASSLVGTSGSTDTQYF. The CDR3 bases are TGTGCCAGCAGCTTAGTAGGCACTAGCGGAAGCACAGATACGCAGTATTTT. Full variable domain (rest looked up from reference TRBV7-6 and TRBJ2-3): GAGVSQSPRYKVTKRGQDVALRCDPISGHVSLYWYRQALGQGPEFLTYFNYEAQQDKSGLPNDRFSAERPEGSISTLTIQRTEQRDSAMYRCASSLVGTSGSTDTQYFGPGTRLTVL.

This chain uses TRBV6-5 with TRBJ2-7; weak D call: TRBD1 (5 bases). The CDR3 contains 14 residues. Germline-derived CDR1 and CDR2 are MNHEY and SVGAGI. V was pared by 2 bases and J by 2 bases, with 10 bases between. CDR3 bases: TGTGCCAGCAGTTACGGGCAGGGAACCTACGAGCAGTACTTC. This sequence encodes CASSYGQGTYEQYF.

J is TRBJ1-1 and V is TRBV6-6, with 7 bases that match TRBD1. CDR1 MNHNY and CDR2 SVGAGI come from the germline V gene (reference sequence). CDR3 length: 15 residues. V shed 5 bases, J shed 0 bases, and the junction held 6 bases outside the gene matches. CDR3 DNA: TGTGCCAGCAGTGGGACAGCCTCGATGAACACTGAAGCTTTCTTT. Translating it yields CASSGTASMNTEAFF.

The rearrangement joins TRBV11-3 to TRBJ2-3; TRBD2 might be the D (6 bases). The CDR3 has 16 amino acids. Trimming left V 5 bases short and J 2 bases short, with 17 bases between. Per the germline V gene, CDR1 is SGHNT and CDR2 is YENEEA. The CDR3 protein is CASSLLGGVNTDTQYF. The DNA for the CDR3 is TGTGCCAGCAGCCTATTAGGCGGGGTGAACACAGATACGCAGTATTTT.

This clonotype is labeled medium-sized. This chain uses TRBV7-2 with TRBJ2-1, with D tentatively TRBD2 (6 bases). V was cut by 1 base and J by 2 bases, with 9 bases left in between. The CDR3 consists of 15 residues. Germline lookup yields CDR1 SGHTA and CDR2 FQGNSA. CDR3 region: CASSLDGGAYNEQFF. The CDR3 DNA is TGTGCCAGCAGCTTAGATGGCGGGGCCTACAATGAGCAGTTCTTC. Full variable domain (remainder filled in from reference TRBV7-2 and TRBJ2-1): GAGVSQSPSNKVTEKGKDVELRCDPISGHTALYWYRQSLGQGLEFLIYFQGNSAPDKSGLPSDRFSAERTGGSVSTLTIQRTQQEDSAVYLCASSLDGGAYNEQFFGPGTRLTVL.

With regard to this clonotype: Possible read error: a much larger clone is one base away. This chain links TRBV12-3 or TRBV12-4 with TRBJ2-1; no clear D. The CDR3 has 11 amino acids. V was clipped by 1 base and J by 10 bases, with 5 bases between them. The CDR3 region has the DNA TGTGCCAGCAGTTTAGAATCCGAGCAGTTCTTC. This sequence encodes CASSLESEQFF.

In the case of this clonotype: Relative to the germline gene, one junction end is altered; a read error may explain this. V usage is TRBV5-3 and J usage is TRBJ2-4, with no clear D. The J call may be mistaken, given a closer DNA end match to TRBJ2-7. TRBV5-3 is assigned to the ORF class and has an uncertain function. CDR3 length: 14 residues. The CDR3 DNA reads TGTGCCAGCAGCTTGGAGCATTCCTCCAGCGAGCAGTACTTC. Translation: CASSLEHSSSEQYF.

This clonotype is deemed medium-sized. The gene calls are TRBV28 and TRBJ2-5, with D unresolved. The J call may be incorrect, as the DNA end agrees better with TRBJ2-7. The CDR3 extends over 12 amino acids. From germline, CDR1 is MDHEN and CDR2 SYDVKM. The CDR3 bases are TGTGCCAGCAGTTCCAGAAGATACGAGCAGTACTTC. Its translation: CASSSRRYEQYF.

This rearrangement joins TRBV6-1 to TRBJ2-7; D is perhaps TRBD1 or TRBD2 (6 bases each). This CDR3 is 15 amino acids long. Germline CDR1 MNHNS, CDR2 SASEGT. Trimming left V 6 bases short and J 1 base short, with 16 bases between. The CDR3 DNA sequence: TGTGCCAGCAGGGAGGGGGGACGATGGTCCTACGAGCAGTACTTC. Residues: CASREGGRWSYEQYF.

This clonotype was counted a few times. This chain links TRBV6-1 with TRBJ2-1; the D gene is possibly TRBD2 (5 bases). CDR1 and CDR2 (germline): MNHNS, SASEGT. Trimming shortened V by 6 bases and J by 4 bases, and 10 bases separated the two germline ends. The CDR3 contains 13 residues. CDR3 protein: CASSSTGYNEQFF. The CDR3 DNA follows: TGTGCCAGCAGCTCTACGGGGTACAATGAGCAGTTCTTC.

V and J are TRBV7-2 and TRBJ2-7; tentatively, D is TRBD1 (6 bases). Trimming pared 5 bases from V and 7 bases from J, leaving 18 bases between. Per the germline V gene, CDR1 is SGHTA and CDR2 is FQGNSA. The CDR3 extends over 14 amino acids. For the CDR3, the DNA is TGTGCCAGCAGCCCCCCGACAGGTTTTTCGGAGCAGTACTTC. Translated, it gives CASSPPTGFSEQYF.